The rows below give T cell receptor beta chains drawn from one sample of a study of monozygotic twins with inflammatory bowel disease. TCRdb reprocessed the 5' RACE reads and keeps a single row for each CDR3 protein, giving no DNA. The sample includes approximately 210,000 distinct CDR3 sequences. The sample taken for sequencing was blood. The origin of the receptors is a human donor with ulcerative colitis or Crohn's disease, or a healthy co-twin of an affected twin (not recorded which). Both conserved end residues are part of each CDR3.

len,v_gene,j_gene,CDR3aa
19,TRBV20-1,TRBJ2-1,CSAKVDSGRSTGHYNEQFF
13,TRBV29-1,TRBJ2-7,CSVETDRGYEQYF
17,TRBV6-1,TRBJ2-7,CASSPYLLRDSPYEQYF
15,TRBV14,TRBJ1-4,CASSKQVATNEKLFF
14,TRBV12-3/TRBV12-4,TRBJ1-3,CASTLRVTGNTIYF
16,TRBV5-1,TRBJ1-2,CASSLGQGAPNYGYTF
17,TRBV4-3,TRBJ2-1,CASSQVIAGGPDGEQFF
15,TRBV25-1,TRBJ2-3,CASRDSLVGTDTQYF
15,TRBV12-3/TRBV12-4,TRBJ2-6,CASSGQIPGANVLTF
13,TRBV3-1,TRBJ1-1,CASSQVLSSEAFF
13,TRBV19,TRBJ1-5,CASSTLDRTDQHF